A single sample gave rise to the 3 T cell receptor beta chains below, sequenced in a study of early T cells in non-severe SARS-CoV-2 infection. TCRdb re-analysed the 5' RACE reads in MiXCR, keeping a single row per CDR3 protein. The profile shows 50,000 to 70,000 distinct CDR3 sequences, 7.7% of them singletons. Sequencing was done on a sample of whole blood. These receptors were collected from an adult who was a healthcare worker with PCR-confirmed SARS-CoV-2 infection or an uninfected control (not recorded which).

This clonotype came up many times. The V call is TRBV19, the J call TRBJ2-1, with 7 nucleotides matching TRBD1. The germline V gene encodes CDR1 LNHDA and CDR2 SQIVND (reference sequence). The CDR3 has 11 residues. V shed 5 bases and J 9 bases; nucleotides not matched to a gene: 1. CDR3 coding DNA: TGTGCCAGTAGTCAGGGGGTTGAGCAGTTCTTC. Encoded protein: CASSQGVEQFF.

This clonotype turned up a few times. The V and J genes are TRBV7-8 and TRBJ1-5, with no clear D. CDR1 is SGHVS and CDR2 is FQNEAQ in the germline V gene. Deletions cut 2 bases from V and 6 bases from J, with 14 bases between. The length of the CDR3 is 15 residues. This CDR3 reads CASSLSKGSSQPQHF. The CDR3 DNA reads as TGTGCCAGCAGCTTATCCAAGGGAAGTAGTCAGCCCCAGCATTTT.

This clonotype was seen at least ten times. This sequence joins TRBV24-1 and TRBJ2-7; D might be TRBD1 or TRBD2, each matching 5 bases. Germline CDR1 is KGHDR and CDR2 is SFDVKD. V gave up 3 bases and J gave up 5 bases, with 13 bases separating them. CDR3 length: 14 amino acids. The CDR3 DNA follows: TGTGCCACCAGTGATCAAGGGACCGGGGACGAGCAGTACTTC. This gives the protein CATSDQGTGDEQYF.